This T cell receptor (beta chain) was captured in a study of T cells in Graves' hyperthyroidism and ophthalmopathy. V lost 5 bases, J lost 8 bases, and 18 bases lay in between. From germline, CDR1 is MDHEN and CDR2 SYDVKM. The CDR3 spans 14 residues. Graves' hyperthyroidism is called stable when ophthalmopathy does not progress within 18 months. What was amplified from RNA transcripts were TCR beta CDR3 regions. A set of HTBI primers served as the primers for a first-round RT-PCR of the TCR CDR3. MiXCR, applied by TCRdb to the multiplex PCR reads, yields one record per CDR3 protein. This repertoire shows some 440,000 distinct CDR3 sequences, 15% to 18% found once; its top ten account for 13% to 15%. Findings and caveats of the study: The authors' 13 V-J model separated ophthalmopathy from stable hyperthyroidism.

There are a few counts of this clonotype. What it binds is not known. The V and J genes are TRBV28 and TRBJ1-2; D unresolved. Sequenced sample: blood. The origin of this receptor is a woman aged 18-29 years with Graves' hyperthyroidism. CDR3 amino acids: CASSPGPARWGYTF. The CDR3 DNA is TGTGCCAGCAGTCCCGGTCCAGCCCGGTGGGGCTACACCTTC.